A selection of T cell receptor beta chains follows, all from one sample in a study of shared clonotypes between healthy human individuals. This table comes from immunoSEQ multiplex PCR, and its TCRdb copy is limited to in-frame clones, with some not included. The table lists roughly 2.5 million clones, over 85% of them singletons. Source material: naive CD4+ T cells sorted from blood. These receptor sequences come from a man between 18 and 35 years old in good health. The CDR3 runs from the conserved cysteine through the conserved F or W. D genes are given only for firm matches. Expanded clones are given a class, and other clones once, few, many or no size at all.

J: TRBJ2-3
size: -
V: TRBV10-3
D: -
DNA: TGTGCCATCAGCGGAGAGGTTAAGGATACGCAGTATTTT
CDR3: CAISGEVKDTQYF

J: TRBJ2-3
size: -
V: TRBV6-4
D: -
DNA: TGTGCCAGCAGCGAACGTGGCGGGGTCACAGATACGCAGTATTTT
CDR3: CASSERGGVTDTQYF

J: TRBJ2-7
size: once
V: TRBV18
D: -
DNA: TGTGCCAGCTCACCACCCCTAGCAAATCGATTCGGGCAGTACTTC
CDR3: CASSPPLANRFGQYF

J: TRBJ2-6
size: -
V: TRBV21-1
D: -
DNA: TGTGCCAGCAGCGCCTACAGGATCTCTGGGGCCAACGTCCTGACTTTC
CDR3: CASSAYRISGANVLTF

J: TRBJ2-2
size: -
V: TRBV14
D: TRBD2
DNA: TGTGCCAGCAGCGCGACTAGCGGGGGGGCGCAGGAGCTGTTTTTT
CDR3: CASSATSGGAQELFF

J: TRBJ1-6
size: -
V: TRBV7-2
D: -
DNA: TGTGCCAGCAGCACCCCCCCCCGCGCGGGGGCGCAAGGTTCACCCCTCCACTTT
CDR3: CASSTPPRAGAQGSPLHF

J: TRBJ1-1
size: few
V: TRBV6-5
D: -
DNA: TGTGCCAGCAGTTACGACAGAAAGTACACTGAAGCTTTCTTT
CDR3: CASSYDRKYTEAFF

J: TRBJ2-7
size: -
V: TRBV15
D: TRBD2
DNA: TGTGCCACCAGCAGGGGCGGGAGTAGGTACGAGCAGTACTTC
CDR3: CATSRGGSRYEQYF

J: TRBJ2-7
size: -
V: TRBV5-4
D: -
DNA: TGTGCCAGCAGCTTGGCCGGTAGAGGGAACTACGAGCAGTACTTC
CDR3: CASSLAGRGNYEQYF

J: TRBJ2-3
size: -
V: TRBV7-9
D: -
DNA: TGTGCCAGCAGCGGGGGATTAGGGCACACAGATACGCAGTATTTT
CDR3: CASSGGLGHTDTQYF

J: TRBJ2-5
size: -
V: TRBV7-7
D: -
DNA: TGTGCAACGGGGGCGGGGACCTTCCAAGAGACCCAGTACTTC
CDR3: CATGAGTFQETQYF

J: TRBJ1-6
size: -
V: TRBV16
D: -
DNA: TGTGCCAGCAGCCAAAGGGTTAATTCCTATAATTCACCCCTCCACTTT
CDR3: CASSQRVNSYNSPLHF

J: TRBJ2-3
size: -
V: TRBV5-3
D: -
DNA: TGTGCCAGAAGCTTGACAGGCCCCGAGATGGATACGCAGTATTTT
CDR3: CARSLTGPEMDTQYF

J: TRBJ1-6
size: -
V: TRBV10-2
D: -
DNA: TGCGCCAGCAGTGAGTCGGTTAATTCACCCCTCCACTTT
CDR3: CASSESVNSPLHF

J: TRBJ2-1
size: -
V: TRBV18
D: TRBD2
DNA: TGTGCCAGCTCACCACCGGGACTAGCGCGAGAGCAGTTCTTC
CDR3: CASSPPGLAREQFF

J: TRBJ2-7
size: -
V: TRBV2
D: -
DNA: TGTGCCAGCAGAGAAATGGGGTCCTACGAGCAGTACTTC
CDR3: CASREMGSYEQYF

J: TRBJ2-1
size: once
V: TRBV5-1
D: TRBD1
DNA: TGCGCCAGCAGCTCCGGACAGGGATCCTACAATGAGCAGTTCTTC
CDR3: CASSSGQGSYNEQFF

J: TRBJ1-2
size: -
V: TRBV2
D: TRBD1
DNA: TGTGCCAGCAGTGAACAGGGGGATGGCTACACCTTC
CDR3: CASSEQGDGYTF

J: TRBJ2-2
size: -
V: TRBV28
D: TRBD2
DNA: TGTGCCAGCAGTTTGACTAGCGGGGGGACCGGGGAGCTGTTTTTT
CDR3: CASSLTSGGTGELFF

J: TRBJ1-1
size: -
V: TRBV6-6
D: -
DNA: TGTGCCAGCAGTTACCTAGGGACCGGGAACACTGAAGCTTTCTTT
CDR3: CASSYLGTGNTEAFF

J: TRBJ1-5
size: -
V: TRBV6-6
D: -
DNA: TGTGCCAGCAGTTACTCGACTAGGGACCATCAGCCCCAGCATTTT
CDR3: CASSYSTRDHQPQHF

J: TRBJ1-5
size: -
V: TRBV6-1
D: -
DNA: TGTGCCAGCAGTTTTGGGGGCTACAATCAGCCCCAGCATTTT
CDR3: CASSFGGYNQPQHF

J: TRBJ1-6
size: -
V: TRBV30
D: TRBD1
DNA: TGTGCCTGGAGGGGGGGCAGACAGGGAGGTTCACCCCTCCACTTT
CDR3: CAWRGGRQGGSPLHF

J: TRBJ1-4
size: -
V: TRBV5-1
D: -
DNA: TGCGCCAGCAGCGGGACCGCACGTGAAAAACTGTTTTTT
CDR3: CASSGTAREKLFF

J: TRBJ2-3
size: -
V: TRBV27
D: -
DNA: TGTGCCAGCAGTTTACTAGCAGCAGATACGCAGTATTTT
CDR3: CASSLLAADTQYF

J: TRBJ2-5
size: -
V: TRBV10-3
D: TRBD2
DNA: TGTGCCATCAAGTCCGGGGGGGAGACCCAGTACTTC
CDR3: CAIKSGGETQYF

J: TRBJ1-1
size: -
V: TRBV19
D: -
DNA: TGTGCCAGTAGTATCTGGCCGGGTAACACTGAAGCTTTCTTT
CDR3: CASSIWPGNTEAFF

J: TRBJ1-5
size: -
V: TRBV28
D: TRBD1
DNA: TGTGCCAGCAGTTCCCATGGTCCGACACAGGGGTATGGAAATCAGCCCCAGCATTTT
CDR3: CASSSHGPTQGYGNQPQHF

J: TRBJ2-7
size: -
V: TRBV5-8
D: TRBD1
DNA: TGTGCCAGCAGCTTTACAGGGGGACGTCGGTACGAGCAGTACTTC
CDR3: CASSFTGGRRYEQYF

J: TRBJ2-7
size: -
V: TRBV28
D: TRBD2
DNA: TGTGCCAGCAGTTTAGCGGCTAGCGGGGGGTCCTTCTCCTTC
CDR3: CASSLAASGGSFSF

J: TRBJ2-3
size: -
V: TRBV19
D: -
DNA: TGTGCCAGTAGTATCCAGGGGTCGGATACGCAGTATTTT
CDR3: CASSIQGSDTQYF

J: TRBJ1-2
size: -
V: TRBV5-4
D: -
DNA: TGTGCCAGCAGCCAAGACAGTTATGGCTACACCTTC
CDR3: CASSQDSYGYTF

J: TRBJ2-7
size: -
V: TRBV7-2
D: -
DNA: TGTGCCAGCAGCCGGGCCTACGAGCAGTACTTC
CDR3: CASSRAYEQYF

J: TRBJ2-3
size: -
V: TRBV29-1
D: -
DNA: TGCAGCGGGAGACGGGACCCAAACACAGATACGCAGTATTTT
CDR3: CSGRRDPNTDTQYF

J: TRBJ2-1
size: -
V: TRBV5-1
D: TRBD2
DNA: TGCGCCAGCAGCTTGTTGACTAGCGGAAACTACAATGAGCAGTTCTTC
CDR3: CASSLLTSGNYNEQFF

J: TRBJ2-2
size: -
V: TRBV30
D: -
DNA: TGTGCCGGGAATCTCTTTCCGGCAGGATCCACCGGGGAGCTGTTTTTT
CDR3: CAGNLFPAGSTGELFF

J: TRBJ2-4
size: -
V: TRBV28
D: TRBD1
DNA: TGTGCCAGCAGTCCCAGTCCGGGACAGGGGGACATTCAGTACTTC
CDR3: CASSPSPGQGDIQYF

J: TRBJ1-6
size: -
V: TRBV14
D: -
DNA: TGTGCCAGCAGCCAAGAGCCAGCGTTCAATTCACCCCTCCACTTT
CDR3: CASSQEPAFNSPLHF

J: TRBJ2-7
size: -
V: TRBV27
D: -
DNA: TGTGCCAGCAGTTTTTCGACAGCCAGTACCTACGAGCAGTACTTC
CDR3: CASSFSTASTYEQYF

J: TRBJ2-3
size: -
V: TRBV10-3
D: -
DNA: TGTGCCACCCGGAGCACAGATACGCAGTATTTT
CDR3: CATRSTDTQYF

J: TRBJ1-5
size: few
V: TRBV19
D: -
DNA: TGTGCCAGTAGTATCCAGGGAGGTCAGCCCCAGCATTTT
CDR3: CASSIQGGQPQHF

J: TRBJ2-3
size: -
V: TRBV6-4
D: TRBD2
DNA: TGTGCCAGCAGTGAACTAGCGGGAGGGCCAGATACGCAGTATTTT
CDR3: CASSELAGGPDTQYF

J: TRBJ1-2
size: -
V: TRBV28
D: -
DNA: TGTGCCAGCAGTCCGGACCTAGCGGGGGTCTATGGCTACACCTTC
CDR3: CASSPDLAGVYGYTF

J: TRBJ2-1
size: -
V: TRBV25-1
D: TRBD2
DNA: TGTGCCAGCAGTGAATCGGCGGCTAGCGGGGCCTACAATGAGCAGTTCTTC
CDR3: CASSESAASGAYNEQFF